This T cell receptor beta chain appears in the sequencing data of a study of blood T cells in healthy people across ages. Donors gave around 9.3 milliliters of peripheral blood apiece. In germline, CDR1 is MNHEY, CDR2 SVGAGI. The V end lost 10 bases, the J end lost 2 bases, and 11 bases lay between the germline ends. The CDR3 loop spans 12 amino acids. A few counts support this clonotype. Using a J-beta primer mix together with a sample-barcoded 5' primer, a second PCR was run for roughly 6 to 12 cycles. MiXCR, run by TCRdb on the 5' RACE reads, gives a single entry per CDR3 protein. The data hold 1.8 million or so distinct CDR3 sequences, with about two fifths observed a single time.

This receptor was obtained from a human donor in good health. The V and J genes are TRBV6-5 and TRBJ1-2; the D is unclear. Sequencing was done on a sample of blood. CDR3 DNA: TGTGCCACCCACTTGGGGAACTATGGCTACACCTTC. It translates to CATHLGNYGYTF.